The present T cell receptor (beta chain) was sequenced within a study of T-cell reconstitution after alpha-beta-depleted transplantation in children. Study-level results: Reportedly, roughly two months post-transplant, alpha-beta T cells arose from several hundred expanded graft clones. Fresh T-cell production supplied most of the T-cell counts and diversity seen one year after transplant. Some patients' high day-60 TCRbeta diversity was attributed to recipient cells surviving conditioning.

Per germline, CDR1 SGHKS and CDR2 YYEKEE (reference sequence). The CDR3 runs 13 residues. With 5 bases removed from V and 7 bases from J, the gap between germline ends came to 15 bases. Unique molecular identifiers were incorporated when the TCRbeta library was constructed. A single record per CDR3 protein comes from TCRdb applying MiXCR to the PCR reads. Of approximately 630,000 distinct CDR3 sequences listed, over 10% are singletons. This clonotype was recorded many times. The target antigen is unknown. The chain uses TRBV5-5 and TRBJ1-1; tentatively, D is TRBD1 (6 bases). The TCR sequence derives from a girl aged 2-9 years with congenital amegakaryocytic thrombocytopenia, due to receive a stem cell transplant. This specimen consisted of PBMCs, obtained before TCRalphabeta/CD19-depleted stem cell transplant. CDR3 in amino acids: CASSSRGFGEAFF. For the CDR3, the DNA is TGTGCCAGCAGTTCCAGGGGATTCGGTGAAGCTTTCTTT.